The clone carrying this T cell receptor beta chain has just one count. The antigen is not known. The data belong to a study of T cell repertoires and HLA-DP antigens. Across the whole study: A couple of male donors and one female donor spanned ages 18-to-29 through 60-to-69. The study, taken as a whole, reports: Average cumulative frequency of previously undetected clones was roughly 34% against one allele and roughly 47% against the other.

Assay used: immunoSEQ multiplex PCR; TCRdb lists only in-frame clones, some missing. The sample includes almost 90,000 clones, about 89% of them seen just once. The sequence derives from a man aged 45-60 years in good health and CMV-seronegative. Sequencing was carried out using CD4+ T cells from PBMCs.

CDR3 DNA sequence: TGTGCCAGCAGCCTCCCCTACAATGAGCAGTTCTTC. Its protein is CASSLPYNEQFF. The chain couples TRBV7-2 to TRBJ2-1; D is unresolved. The CDR3 sequence is 12 residues long. From germline, CDR1 is SGHTA and CDR2 FQGNSA. Trimming removed 5 bases from V and 2 bases from J, with 4 bases in between.